This is a list of T cell receptor beta chains from one sample in a study of blood T cells in healthy people across ages. TCRdb used MiXCR to reprocess the 5' RACE reads, holding one entry per CDR3 protein. Here the sample spans about 1.8 million distinct CDR3 sequences, around half being singletons. Sequencing used blood. These receptors were obtained from a woman in her forties in good health. Both conserved end residues are part of each CDR3. D genes are given only for firm matches. Size is omitted from some rows. Given values are once, few, many or a class for expanded clones.

D: .
J: TRBJ2-7
V: TRBV6-5
size: few
DNA: TGTGCCAGCAGGGAGTCAGGCTCCCACGAGCAGTACTTC
CDR3: CASRESGSHEQYF

D: .
J: TRBJ2-1
V: TRBV11-2
size: .
DNA: TGTGCCAGCAGCTTAGGACACCTAAAGATGGAGCAGTTCTTC
CDR3: CASSLGHLKMEQFF

D: TRBD2
J: TRBJ2-1
V: TRBV6-6
size: .
DNA: TGTGCCAACAGTTACTCGACAACTAGCGGGGAGTTCTTC
CDR3: CANSYSTTSGEFF

D: .
J: TRBJ2-7
V: TRBV5-1
size: few
DNA: TGCGCCAGCAGCCTAAGCCCTGGGGCGACCGCATACCTTTACGAGCAGTACTTC
CDR3: CASSLSPGATAYLYEQYF

D: TRBD2
J: TRBJ2-1
V: TRBV10-3
size: .
DNA: TGTGCCATCAGTGAGGGCCTAGCGGGGGGGCCGGTCAATGAGCAGTTCTTC
CDR3: CAISEGLAGGPVNEQFF

D: TRBD1
J: TRBJ1-5
V: TRBV7-2
size: .
DNA: TGTGCCAGCAGCTTAGAACAGGGGAGGCATCAGCCCCAGCATTTT
CDR3: CASSLEQGRHQPQHF

D: .
J: TRBJ1-4
V: TRBV20-1
size: .
DNA: TGCAGTGCTAGAGGCGTCGATGCCCAGGAAAAACTGTTTTTT
CDR3: CSARGVDAQEKLFF

D: TRBD1
J: TRBJ2-3
V: TRBV10-2
size: few
DNA: TGCGCCAGCAGTCAGGGACCACCGGGACAGGGAGCTCCAGATACGCAGTATTTT
CDR3: CASSQGPPGQGAPDTQYF

D: TRBD2
J: TRBJ2-1
V: TRBV11-2
size: .
DNA: TGTGCCAGCAGCTCGGCGGGGGGCCATTACAATGAGCAGTTCTTC
CDR3: CASSSAGGHYNEQFF

D: .
J: TRBJ2-4
V: TRBV7-6
size: few
DNA: TGTGCCAGCAGCTCGGGGTCGGCCAAAAACATTCAGTACTTC
CDR3: CASSSGSAKNIQYF

D: .
J: TRBJ1-2
V: TRBV7-2
size: .
DNA: TGTGCCAGCAGCTTAGAACTGCCAGACTATGGCTACACCTTC
CDR3: CASSLELPDYGYTF

D: TRBD1
J: TRBJ2-5
V: TRBV29-1
size: .
DNA: TGCAGCGTTGAGGTCGGGACAGTGACAGGAGAGACCCAGTACTTC
CDR3: CSVEVGTVTGETQYF

D: .
J: TRBJ2-1
V: TRBV7-2
size: .
DNA: TGTGCCAGCCGCCTGGGGGGCCACAATGAGCAGTTCTTC
CDR3: CASRLGGHNEQFF

D: TRBD1
J: TRBJ1-1
V: TRBV6-2/TRBV6-3
size: .
DNA: TGTGCCAGCAGTCCCGGGACAGTGATGAACACTGAAGCTTTCTTT
CDR3: CASSPGTVMNTEAFF

D: TRBD2
J: TRBJ2-3
V: TRBV12-5
size: once
DNA: TGTGCTAGTGGTTTGTATCTAGCGGGGGGGAGAACAGATACGCAGTATTTT
CDR3: CASGLYLAGGRTDTQYF

D: .
J: TRBJ1-6
V: TRBV20-1
size: once
DNA: TGCAGTGCTAGAGACCGGATGCTCGTCTCACCCCTCCACTTT
CDR3: CSARDRMLVSPLHF

D: .
J: TRBJ2-1
V: TRBV6-5
size: few
DNA: TGTGCCAGCAGTTCCTGGACGGACCCCGAGCAGTTCTTC
CDR3: CASSSWTDPEQFF

D: .
J: TRBJ1-1
V: TRBV7-3
size: few
DNA: TGTGCCAGCAGTACACAGGGACCCACTGAAGCTTTCTTT
CDR3: CASSTQGPTEAFF

D: .
J: TRBJ2-2
V: TRBV7-2
size: .
DNA: TGTGCCAGCATCGATATCAGGGGAATGTTCACCGGGGAGCTGTTTTTT
CDR3: CASIDIRGMFTGELFF

D: TRBD2
J: TRBJ2-1
V: TRBV7-6
size: .
DNA: TGTGCCAGCAGAGCACGCGGGGGATCCTACAATGAGCAGTTCTTC
CDR3: CASRARGGSYNEQFF

D: TRBD1
J: TRBJ2-5
V: TRBV9
size: .
DNA: TGTGCCAGCAGCGAGAAGACAGGGGGCCAAGAGACCCAGTACTTC
CDR3: CASSEKTGGQETQYF

D: TRBD1
J: TRBJ2-3
V: TRBV5-5
size: few
DNA: TGTGCCAGCAGCACGGACAGGGGAATTGGTACGCAGTATTTT
CDR3: CASSTDRGIGTQYF

D: .
J: TRBJ2-1
V: TRBV20-1
size: few
DNA: TGCAGTGCTAGAGATCCGGACAGTTACAATGAGCAGTTCTTC
CDR3: CSARDPDSYNEQFF

D: TRBD1
J: TRBJ2-7
V: TRBV11-3
size: few
DNA: TGTGCCAGCAGCGCGGTGTACAGGGGGGTCTACGAGCAGTACTTC
CDR3: CASSAVYRGVYEQYF

D: .
J: TRBJ2-7
V: TRBV28
size: many
DNA: TGTGCCAGCAGTTTAGACATGGCGGCAGAGCAGTACTTC
CDR3: CASSLDMAAEQYF

D: TRBD2
J: TRBJ2-1
V: TRBV12-3/TRBV12-4
size: .
DNA: TGTGCCAGCAGTTTGCTGAGAAGCGGGGGCTACAATGAGCAGTTCTTC
CDR3: CASSLLRSGGYNEQFF

D: TRBD2
J: TRBJ2-5
V: TRBV18
size: .
DNA: TGTGCCAGCTCACCACTTCCGACTAGCGGGGGGCTCGGATCGAAAGAGACCCAGTACTTC
CDR3: CASSPLPTSGGLGSKETQYF

D: .
J: TRBJ2-3
V: TRBV20-1
size: few
DNA: TGCAGTGCTAGAGATCAGGCTTGGAGTGGCAGCACAGATACGCAGTATTTT
CDR3: CSARDQAWSGSTDTQYF

D: TRBD2
J: TRBJ2-5
V: TRBV5-1
size: .
DNA: TGCGCCAGCAGCCCGATAGCGGGGCTTGAAGAGACCCAGTACTTC
CDR3: CASSPIAGLEETQYF

D: TRBD2
J: TRBJ2-1
V: TRBV12-3/TRBV12-4
size: few
DNA: TGTGCCAGCAGTAATAGCGGGAATTACAATGAGCAGTTCTTC
CDR3: CASSNSGNYNEQFF

D: .
J: TRBJ2-5
V: TRBV20-1
size: .
DNA: TGCAGTGCCCTTAGTTTGGGAGAGACCCAGTACTTC
CDR3: CSALSLGETQYF

D: TRBD2
J: TRBJ2-7
V: TRBV10-3
size: .
DNA: TGTGCCATCTCTGACCCCGGGACTAGTTCGTCCGAGCAGTACTTC
CDR3: CAISDPGTSSSEQYF

D: .
J: TRBJ2-3
V: TRBV20-1
size: few
DNA: TGCAGTGCTAGCCACCGAGAAGATACGCAGTATTTT
CDR3: CSASHREDTQYF

D: TRBD1
J: TRBJ2-3
V: TRBV5-1
size: .
DNA: TGCGCCAGCAGCTTGGGGGGGACAGGGGTCACAGATACGCAGTATTTT
CDR3: CASSLGGTGVTDTQYF

D: TRBD2
J: TRBJ2-7
V: TRBV6-1
size: .
DNA: TGTGCCAGCACTGAAGCGGGATACGAGCAGTACTTC
CDR3: CASTEAGYEQYF